A single sample gave rise to the 3 T cell receptor beta chains below, sequenced in a study of blood T cell repertoires in COVID-19 (TCRdb year 2020). Receptors were amplified or captured by the immunoSEQ multiplex PCR assay. This is the immuneACCESS table as TCRdb keeps it, with only in-frame sequences that have V and J called. A part of the clones is gone; compared with another copy, unresolved V genes explain less than half, and the rest is unexplained. This sample gives around 440,000 clones in total; approximately 90% of them show up just once. The top ten clonotypes cover approximately 12% of the sample. Material: peripheral blood. These receptors were obtained from a woman between 45 and 60 years old with COVID-19, enrolled during active disease.

The CDR3 here is CAIRAYTGELFF. The DNA of the CDR3 is TGTGCCATCAGAGCATACACCGGGGAGCTGTTTTTT. This chain joins TRBV10-3 and TRBJ2-2; D is unclear. The CDR3 contains 12 residues. Germline V gene data show CDR1 as ENHRY and CDR2 as SYGVKD. The V end lost 6 bases, the J end lost 3 bases, and 5 bases lay between the germline ends.

The chain carries TRBV9 and TRBJ2-7; 8 bases fit TRBD1. V was clipped by 3 bases and J by 6 bases; unmatched bases: 14. The length of the CDR3 is 16 residues. In germline, CDR1 is SGDLS, CDR2 YYNGEE. The CDR3 reads CASSASRTGPPGEQYF. The DNA of the CDR3 is TGTGCCAGCAGCGCCTCGAGGACAGGGCCTCCCGGCGAGCAGTACTTC.

The chain combines TRBV19 with TRBJ1-5, with D possibly TRBD1 on 6 matching bases. The CDR3 totals 18 residues. Germline-derived CDR1 and CDR2 are LNHDA and SQIVND (reference sequence). The V end was cut by 6 bases, the J end by 7 bases, with 28 bases between. As DNA, the CDR3 is TGTGCCAGTAGAGAACGACTGGGGGGGGGCTGGACAAGGCAGCCCCAGCATTTT. This encodes CASRERLGGGWTRQPQHF.